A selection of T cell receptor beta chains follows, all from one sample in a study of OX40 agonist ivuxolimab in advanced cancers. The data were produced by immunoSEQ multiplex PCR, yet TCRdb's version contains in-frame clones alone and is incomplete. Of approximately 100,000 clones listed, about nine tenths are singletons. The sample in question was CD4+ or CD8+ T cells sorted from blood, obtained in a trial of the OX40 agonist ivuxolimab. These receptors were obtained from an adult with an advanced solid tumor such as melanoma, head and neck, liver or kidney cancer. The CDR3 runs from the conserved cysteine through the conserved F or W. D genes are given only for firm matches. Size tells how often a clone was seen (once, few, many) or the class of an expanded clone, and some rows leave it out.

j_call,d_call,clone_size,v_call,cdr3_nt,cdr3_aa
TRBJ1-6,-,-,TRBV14,TGTGCCAGCAGCCCCCGTGAGGGGAATTCACCCCTCCACTTT,CASSPREGNSPLHF
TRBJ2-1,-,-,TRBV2,TGTGCCAGCAGGGGGGCGGGGAGGTTCGATGAGCAGTTCTTC,CASRGAGRFDEQFF
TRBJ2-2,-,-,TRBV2,TGTGCCAGCAGTTCGGGTACCGGGGAGCTGTTTTTT,CASSSGTGELFF
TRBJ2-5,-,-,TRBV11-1,TGTGCCAGCAGCTTAGGGGGGTACCTGGGACGGGAAGAGACCCAGTACTTC,CASSLGGYLGREETQYF
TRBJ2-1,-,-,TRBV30,TGTGCCTGGAGGGCAGGGGTGCACAATGAGCAGTTCTTC,CAWRAGVHNEQFF
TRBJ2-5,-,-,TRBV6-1,TGTGCCAGTCGGCCCGGGTCCCTCGGGGCAGAGACCCAGTACTTC,CASRPGSLGAETQYF
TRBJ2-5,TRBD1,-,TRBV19,TGTGCCAGTAGTATAGGACAGGGGCGGGCAGAGACCCAGTACTTC,CASSIGQGRAETQYF
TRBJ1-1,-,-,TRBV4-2,TGTGCCAGCAGCCTCCTAACCGCAGGGAGCACTGAAGCTTTCTTT,CASSLLTAGSTEAFF
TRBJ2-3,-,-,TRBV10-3,TGTGCCATCAGTGCCTCCACAGATACGCAGTATTTT,CAISASTDTQYF
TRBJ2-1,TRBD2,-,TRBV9,TGTGCCAGCAGCGTAGCAATCACTAGCGGGGGTAATGAGCAGTTCTTC,CASSVAITSGGNEQFF
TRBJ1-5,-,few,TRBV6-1,TGTGCCAGCAGTGGACCGGGGTGGGAGCAGCCCCAGCATTTT,CASSGPGWEQPQHF
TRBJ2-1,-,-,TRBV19,TGTGCCAGTAGTATGGACCCTCAGGGGTGGGGCAATGAGCAGTTCTTC,CASSMDPQGWGNEQFF
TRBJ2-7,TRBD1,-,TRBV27,TGTGCCAGCAGTGGGTCGGGACAGGGGGCGAGTTACGAGCAGTACTTC,CASSGSGQGASYEQYF
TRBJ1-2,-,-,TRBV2,TGTGCCAGCAGCTCTACCGGACAAGACGGCTACACCTTC,CASSSTGQDGYTF
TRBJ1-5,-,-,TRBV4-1,TGCGCCAGCAGCCAAGTGGGGGGACGGAGCAATCAGCCCCAGCATTTT,CASSQVGGRSNQPQHF
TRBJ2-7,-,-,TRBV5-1,TGCGCCAGCAGCTCGCAACCGACAGGCTCCTACGAGCAGTACTTC,CASSSQPTGSYEQYF
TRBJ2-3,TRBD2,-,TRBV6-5,TGTGCCAGCAGTTACTATGGGGGGGAGACAGATACGCAGTATTTT,CASSYYGGETDTQYF
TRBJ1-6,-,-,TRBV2,TGTGCCAGCAGCACGGGGGGCGGGTATAATTCACCCCTCCACTTT,CASSTGGGYNSPLHF
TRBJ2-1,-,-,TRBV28,TGTGCCAGCTACGACCAGAGCGGAGGGGGGTTCTTC,CASYDQSGGGFF
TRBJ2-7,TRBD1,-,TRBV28,TGTGCCAGCGAGGGACAGGGGGTTTACGAGCAGTACTTC,CASEGQGVYEQYF
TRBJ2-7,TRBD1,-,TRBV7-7,TGTGCTAGCAGCCCAGACAGGGGGCGTGAGCAGTACTTC,CASSPDRGREQYF
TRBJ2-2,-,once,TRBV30,TGTGCCTGGGGGGGGACAGTTCACACCGGGGAGCTGTTTTTT,CAWGGTVHTGELFF
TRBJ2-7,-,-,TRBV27,TGTGCCAGCAGTTTCCAGGACAGAGGCTACGAGCAGTACTTC,CASSFQDRGYEQYF
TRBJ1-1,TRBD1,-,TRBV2,TGTGCCAGCAGTCCACGGACAGGGGCTGAAGCTTTCTTT,CASSPRTGAEAFF
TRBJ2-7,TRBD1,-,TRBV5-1,TGCGCCAGCAGCTTGGGACAGGGTCAGCACTACGAGCAGTACTTC,CASSLGQGQHYEQYF
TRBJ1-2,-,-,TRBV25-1,TGTGCCAGCAGTGAAGGGTCGGGGGGCAACTATGGCTACACCTTC,CASSEGSGGNYGYTF
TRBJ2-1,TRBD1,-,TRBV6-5,TGTGCCAGCAGCAGGGGACAGAGCTCCTACAATGAGCAGTTCTTC,CASSRGQSSYNEQFF
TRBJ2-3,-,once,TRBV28,TGTGCCAGCAGTTTATGGCGTCAGCCCACAGATACGCAGTATTTT,CASSLWRQPTDTQYF
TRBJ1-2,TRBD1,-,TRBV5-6,TGTGCCAGCAGCTCCTGGGACAGTAACTATGGCTACACCTTC,CASSSWDSNYGYTF
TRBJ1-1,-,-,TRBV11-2,TGTGCCAGCAGCTTACTGGCAGGGAGAATGAACACTGAAGCTTTCTTT,CASSLLAGRMNTEAFF
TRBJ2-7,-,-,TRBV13,TGTGCCAGCAGCTTTGTTAGGGAAAGCTACGAGCAGTACTTC,CASSFVRESYEQYF
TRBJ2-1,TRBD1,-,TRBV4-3,TGCGCCAGCAGCCAGACCGGACAGGGACGCAATGAGCAGTTCTTC,CASSQTGQGRNEQFF
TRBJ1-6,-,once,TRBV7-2,TGTGCCAGCAGCAGGATCGACGGGAATTCACCCCTCCACTTT,CASSRIDGNSPLHF
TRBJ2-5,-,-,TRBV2,TGTGCCAGCAGGGGTGGGGGAGAGACCCAGTACTTC,CASRGGGETQYF
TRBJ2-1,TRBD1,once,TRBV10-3,TGTGCCATCAACAACGACAGGGGGCTAGGCAATGAGCAGTTCTTC,CAINNDRGLGNEQFF
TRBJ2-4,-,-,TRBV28,TGTGCCAGCAGTCCCCGGGCAAGTCGTGCCAAAAACATTCAGTACTTC,CASSPRASRAKNIQYF
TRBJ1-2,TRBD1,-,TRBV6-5,TGTGCCAGCAGTAGAGACGGGACAGGGGTGGATGGCTACACCTTC,CASSRDGTGVDGYTF
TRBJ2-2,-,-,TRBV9,TGTGCCAGCAGCGTAGGGAGGGGCCCCGGGGAGCTGTTTTTT,CASSVGRGPGELFF
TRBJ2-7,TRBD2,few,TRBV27,TGTGCCAGCAGTTTACGGGAGGGATTGGGCTACGAGCAGTACTTC,CASSLREGLGYEQYF
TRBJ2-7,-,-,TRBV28,TGTGCCAGCAGTATGTCGGGTTCCGCGAATACCTACGAGCAGTACTTC,CASSMSGSANTYEQYF
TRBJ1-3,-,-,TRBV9,TGTGCCAGCAGCCCCCGCCTTAACTCTGGAAACACCATATATTTT,CASSPRLNSGNTIYF
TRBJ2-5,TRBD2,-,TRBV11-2,TGTGCCAGCATGCCGGGGGGTCAAGAGACCCAGTACTTC,CASMPGGQETQYF
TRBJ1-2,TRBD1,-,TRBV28,TGTGCCAGCTCACAGGGGTCGCACTATGGCTACACCTTC,CASSQGSHYGYTF
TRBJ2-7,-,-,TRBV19,TGTGCCAGTAGCCATATCAGTAGGGCTCACGAGCAGTACTTC,CASSHISRAHEQYF
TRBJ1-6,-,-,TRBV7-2,TGTGCCAGCAGCTTAGCCGGGACACCGAATTCACCCCTCCACTTT,CASSLAGTPNSPLHF
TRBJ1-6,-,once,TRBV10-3,TGTGCCATCAGTGAGTCGGAAGGGAAGAATTCACCCCTCCACTTT,CAISESEGKNSPLHF
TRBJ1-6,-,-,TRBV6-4,TGTGCCAGCAGTGACTCAGGTTCACCCCTCCACTTT,CASSDSGSPLHF
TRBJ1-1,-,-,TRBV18,TGTGCCAGCTCACCCTCGGTCAGGGGATTCACTGAAGCTTTCTTT,CASSPSVRGFTEAFF
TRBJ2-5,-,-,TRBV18,TGTGCCAGCTCACCCGGACAGCACCCTTCAGGGACCCAGTACTTC,CASSPGQHPSGTQYF
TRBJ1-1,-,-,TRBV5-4,TGTGCCAGCAGCTTGGATCTAAATGGGAACACTGAAGCTTTCTTT,CASSLDLNGNTEAFF
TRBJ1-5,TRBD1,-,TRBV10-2,TGCGCCAGCAGTGCCCAGGACAGGGGACCTAATCAGCCCCAGCATTTT,CASSAQDRGPNQPQHF
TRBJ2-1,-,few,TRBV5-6,TGTGCCAGCAGCCCGCAGGGCCAGGGTAGATATGAGCAGTTCTTC,CASSPQGQGRYEQFF
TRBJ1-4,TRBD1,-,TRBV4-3,TGCGCCAGCAGCGAAGGGACAGGGACCGAAAAACTGTTTTTT,CASSEGTGTEKLFF